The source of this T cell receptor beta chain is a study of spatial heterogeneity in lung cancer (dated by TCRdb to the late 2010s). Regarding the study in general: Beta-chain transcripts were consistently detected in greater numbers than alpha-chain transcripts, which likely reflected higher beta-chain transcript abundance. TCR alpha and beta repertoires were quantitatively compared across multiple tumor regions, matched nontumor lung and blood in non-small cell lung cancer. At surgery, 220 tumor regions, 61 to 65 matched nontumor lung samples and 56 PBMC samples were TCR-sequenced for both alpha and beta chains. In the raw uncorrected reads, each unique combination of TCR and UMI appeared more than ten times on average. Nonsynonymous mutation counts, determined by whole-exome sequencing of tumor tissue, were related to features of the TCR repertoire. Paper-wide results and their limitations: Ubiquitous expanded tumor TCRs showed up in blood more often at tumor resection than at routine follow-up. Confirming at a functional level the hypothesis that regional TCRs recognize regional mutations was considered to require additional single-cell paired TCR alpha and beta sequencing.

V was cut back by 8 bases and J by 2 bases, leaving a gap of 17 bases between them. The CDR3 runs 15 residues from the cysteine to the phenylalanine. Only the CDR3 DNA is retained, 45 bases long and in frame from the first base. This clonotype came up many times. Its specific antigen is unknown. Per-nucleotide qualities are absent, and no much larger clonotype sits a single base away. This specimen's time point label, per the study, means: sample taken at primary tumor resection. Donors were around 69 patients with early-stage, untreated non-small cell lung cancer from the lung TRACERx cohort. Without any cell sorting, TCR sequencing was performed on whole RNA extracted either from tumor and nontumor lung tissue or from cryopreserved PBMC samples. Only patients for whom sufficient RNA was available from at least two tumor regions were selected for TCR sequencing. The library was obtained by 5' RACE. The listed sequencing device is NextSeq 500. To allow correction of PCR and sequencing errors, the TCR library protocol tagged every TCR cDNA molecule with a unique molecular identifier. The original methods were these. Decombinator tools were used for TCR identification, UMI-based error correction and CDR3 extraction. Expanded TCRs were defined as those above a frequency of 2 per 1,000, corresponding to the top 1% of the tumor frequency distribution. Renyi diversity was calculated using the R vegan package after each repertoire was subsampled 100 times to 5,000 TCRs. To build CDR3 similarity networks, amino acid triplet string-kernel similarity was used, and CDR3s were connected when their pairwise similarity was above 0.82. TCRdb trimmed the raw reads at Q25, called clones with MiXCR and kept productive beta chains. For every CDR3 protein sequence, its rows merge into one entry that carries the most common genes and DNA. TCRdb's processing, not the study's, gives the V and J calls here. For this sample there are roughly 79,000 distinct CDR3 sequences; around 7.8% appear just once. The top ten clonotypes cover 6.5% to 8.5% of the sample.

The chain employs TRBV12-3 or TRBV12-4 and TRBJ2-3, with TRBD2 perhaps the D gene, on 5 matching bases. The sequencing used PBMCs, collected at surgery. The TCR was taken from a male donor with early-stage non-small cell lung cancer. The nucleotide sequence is TGTGCCAGCGGTGGTCGCGGGCTCCCCACAGATACGCAGTATTTT. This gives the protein CASGGRGLPTDTQYF.